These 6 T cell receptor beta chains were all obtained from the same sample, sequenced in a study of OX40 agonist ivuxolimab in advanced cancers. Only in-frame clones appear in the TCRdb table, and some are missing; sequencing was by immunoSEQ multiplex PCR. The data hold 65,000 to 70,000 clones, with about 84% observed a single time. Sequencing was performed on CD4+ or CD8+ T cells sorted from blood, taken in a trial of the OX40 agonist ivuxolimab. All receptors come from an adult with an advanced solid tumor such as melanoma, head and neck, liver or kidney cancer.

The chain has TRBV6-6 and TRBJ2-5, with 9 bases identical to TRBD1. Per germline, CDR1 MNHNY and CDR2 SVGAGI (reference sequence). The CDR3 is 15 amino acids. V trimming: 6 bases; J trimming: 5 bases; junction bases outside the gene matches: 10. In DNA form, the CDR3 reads TGTGCCAGCAGCTATACAGGGGGCAGCCAGGAGACCCAGTACTTC. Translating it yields CASSYTGGSQETQYF.

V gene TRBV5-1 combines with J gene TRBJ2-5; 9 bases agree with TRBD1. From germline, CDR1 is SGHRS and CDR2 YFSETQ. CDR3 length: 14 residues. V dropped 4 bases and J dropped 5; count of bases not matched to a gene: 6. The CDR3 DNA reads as TGCGCCAGCAGCAGGACAGGGGTCGGGGAGACCCAGTACTTC. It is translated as CASSRTGVGETQYF.

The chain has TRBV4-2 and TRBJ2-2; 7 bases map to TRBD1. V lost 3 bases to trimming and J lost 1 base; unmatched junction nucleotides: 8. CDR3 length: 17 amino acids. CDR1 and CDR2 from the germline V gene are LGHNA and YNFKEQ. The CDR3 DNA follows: TGTGCCAGCAGCCATTGGACAGGCCCTAAGAACACCGGGGAGCTGTTTTTT. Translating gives CASSHWTGPKNTGELFF.

This chain's CDR3 is CASSLGGTNAGNTIYF. CDR3 in DNA: TGTGCCAGCAGCTTAGGGGGCACTAATGCCGGAAACACCATATATTTT. The rearrangement links TRBV7-2 to TRBJ1-3; D is possibly TRBD1 (5 bases). The CDR3 has 16 amino acids. Trimming took 1 base from V and 4 from J, leaving 14 bases between them. Germline CDR1 reads SGHTA; CDR2 reads FQGNSA.

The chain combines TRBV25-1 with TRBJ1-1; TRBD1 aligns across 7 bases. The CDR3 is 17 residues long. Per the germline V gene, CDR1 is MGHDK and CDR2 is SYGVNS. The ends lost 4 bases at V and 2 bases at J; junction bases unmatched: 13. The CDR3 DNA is TGTGCCAGCAGTGCACAACAGGGGCGGGGGACAAACACTGAAGCTTTCTTT. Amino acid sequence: CASSAQQGRGTNTEAFF.

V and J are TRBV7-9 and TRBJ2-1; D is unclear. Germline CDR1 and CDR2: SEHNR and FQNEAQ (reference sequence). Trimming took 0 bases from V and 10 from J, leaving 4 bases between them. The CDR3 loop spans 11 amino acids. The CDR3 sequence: CASSLAEEQFF. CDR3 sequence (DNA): TGTGCCAGCAGCTTAGCCGAGGAGCAGTTCTTC. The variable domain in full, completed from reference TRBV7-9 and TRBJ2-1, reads DTGVSQNPRHKITKRGQNVTFRCDPISEHNRLYWYRQTLGQGPEFLTYFQNEAQLEKSRLLSDRFSAERPKGSFSTLEIQRTEQGDSAMYLCASSLAEEQFFGPGTRLTVL.